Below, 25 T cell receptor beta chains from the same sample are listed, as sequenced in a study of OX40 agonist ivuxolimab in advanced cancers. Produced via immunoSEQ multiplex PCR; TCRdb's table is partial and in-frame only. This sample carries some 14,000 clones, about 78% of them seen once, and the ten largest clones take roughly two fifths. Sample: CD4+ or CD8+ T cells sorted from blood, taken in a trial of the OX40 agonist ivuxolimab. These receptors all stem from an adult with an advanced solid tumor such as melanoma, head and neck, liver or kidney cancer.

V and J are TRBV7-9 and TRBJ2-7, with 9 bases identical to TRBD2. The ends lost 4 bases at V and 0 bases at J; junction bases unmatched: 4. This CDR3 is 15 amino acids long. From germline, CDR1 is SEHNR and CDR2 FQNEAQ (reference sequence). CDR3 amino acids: CASSSTSGPSYEQYF. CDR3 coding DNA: TGTGCCAGCAGCTCGACTAGCGGACCCTCCTACGAGCAGTACTTC.

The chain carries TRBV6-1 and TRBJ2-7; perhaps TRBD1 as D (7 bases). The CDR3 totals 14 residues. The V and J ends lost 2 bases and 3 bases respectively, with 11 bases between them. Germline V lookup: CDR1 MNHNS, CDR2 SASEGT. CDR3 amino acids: CASSEQGGYYEQYF. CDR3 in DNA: TGTGCCAGCAGTGAACAGGGGGGATACTACGAGCAGTACTTC.

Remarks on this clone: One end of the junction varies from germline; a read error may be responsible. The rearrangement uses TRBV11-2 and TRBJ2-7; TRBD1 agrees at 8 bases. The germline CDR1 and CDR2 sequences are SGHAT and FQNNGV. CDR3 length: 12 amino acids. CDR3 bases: TGTGCCAGCGCTCAGGGGGCAGGGCCTTTTTTTTTC. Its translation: CASAQGAGPFFF.

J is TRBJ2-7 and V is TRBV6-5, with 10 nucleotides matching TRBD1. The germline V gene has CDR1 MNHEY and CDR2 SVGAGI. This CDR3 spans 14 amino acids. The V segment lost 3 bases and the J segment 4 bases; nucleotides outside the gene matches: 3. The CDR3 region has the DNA TGTGCCAGCAGTTATGGGACAGGGGTGTACGAGCAGTACTTC. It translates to CASSYGTGVYEQYF.

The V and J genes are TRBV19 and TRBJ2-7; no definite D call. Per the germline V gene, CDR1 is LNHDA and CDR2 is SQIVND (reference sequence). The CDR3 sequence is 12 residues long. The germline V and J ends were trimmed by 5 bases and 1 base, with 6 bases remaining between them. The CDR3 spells CASSPGSYEQYF. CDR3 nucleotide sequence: TGTGCCAGTAGTCCCGGGTCCTACGAGCAGTACTTC.

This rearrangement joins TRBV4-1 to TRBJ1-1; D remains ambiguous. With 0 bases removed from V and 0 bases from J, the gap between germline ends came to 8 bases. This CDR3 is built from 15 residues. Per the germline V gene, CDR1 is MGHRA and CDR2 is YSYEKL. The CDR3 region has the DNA TGCGCCAGCAGCCAAGATACAGCTTTGAACACTGAAGCTTTCTTT. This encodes CASSQDTALNTEAFF.

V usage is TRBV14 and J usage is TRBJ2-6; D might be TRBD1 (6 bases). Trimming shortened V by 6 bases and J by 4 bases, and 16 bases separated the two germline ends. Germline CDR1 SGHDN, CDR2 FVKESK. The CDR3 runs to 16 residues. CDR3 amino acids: CASRSDTGPGANVLTF. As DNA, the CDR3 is TGTGCCAGCAGATCCGATACAGGGCCCGGGGCCAACGTCCTGACTTTC. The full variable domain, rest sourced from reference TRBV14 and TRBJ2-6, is EAGVTQFPSHSVIEKGQTVTLRCDPISGHDNLYWYRRVMGKEIKFLLHFVKESKQDESGMPNNRFLAERTGGTYSTLKVQPAELEDSGVYFCASRSDTGPGANVLTFGAGSRLTVL.

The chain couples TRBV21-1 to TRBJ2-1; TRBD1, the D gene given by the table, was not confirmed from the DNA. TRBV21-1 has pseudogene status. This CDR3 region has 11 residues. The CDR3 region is CASSNKTTQFF. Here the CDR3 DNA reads TGTGCCAGCAGCAATAAGACAACCCAGTTCTTC.

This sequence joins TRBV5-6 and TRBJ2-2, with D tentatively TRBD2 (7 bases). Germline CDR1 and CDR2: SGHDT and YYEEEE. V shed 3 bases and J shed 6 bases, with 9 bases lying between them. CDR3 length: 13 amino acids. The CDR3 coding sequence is TGTGCCAGCAGCTGGGGGGGCGCCGGGGAGCTGTTTTTT. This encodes CASSWGGAGELFF.

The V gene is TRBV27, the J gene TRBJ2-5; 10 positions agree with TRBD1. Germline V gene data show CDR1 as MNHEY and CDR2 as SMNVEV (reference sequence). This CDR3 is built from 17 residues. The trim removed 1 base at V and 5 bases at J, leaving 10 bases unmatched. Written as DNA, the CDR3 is TGTGCCAGCAGTTTATTGTCCGGGACAGGGGTGGGGGAGACCCAGTACTTC. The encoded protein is CASSLLSGTGVGETQYF.

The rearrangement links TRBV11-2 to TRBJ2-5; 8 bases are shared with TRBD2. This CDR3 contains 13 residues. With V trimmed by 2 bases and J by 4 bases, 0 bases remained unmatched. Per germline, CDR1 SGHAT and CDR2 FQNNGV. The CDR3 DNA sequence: TGTGCCAGCAGCTTACTAGCGGGAGAGACCCAGTACTTC. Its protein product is CASSLLAGETQYF. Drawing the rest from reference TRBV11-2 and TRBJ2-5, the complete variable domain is EAGVAQSPRYKIIEKRQSVAFWCNPISGHATLYWYQQILGQGPKLLIQFQNNGVVDDSQLPKDRFSAERLKGVDSTLKIQPAKLEDSAVYLCASSLLAGETQYFGPGTRLLVL.

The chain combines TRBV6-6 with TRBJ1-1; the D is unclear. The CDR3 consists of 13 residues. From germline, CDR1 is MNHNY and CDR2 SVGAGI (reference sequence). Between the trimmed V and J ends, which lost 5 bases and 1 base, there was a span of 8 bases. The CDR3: CASSRIANTEAFF. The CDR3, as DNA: TGTGCCAGCAGTAGGATCGCGAACACTGAAGCTTTCTTT.

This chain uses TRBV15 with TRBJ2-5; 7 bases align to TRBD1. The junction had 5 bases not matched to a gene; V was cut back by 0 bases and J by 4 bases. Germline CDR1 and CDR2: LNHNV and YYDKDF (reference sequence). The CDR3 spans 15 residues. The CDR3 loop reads CATSREGTVGETQYF. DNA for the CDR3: TGTGCCACCAGCAGAGAAGGGACAGTAGGAGAGACCCAGTACTTC.

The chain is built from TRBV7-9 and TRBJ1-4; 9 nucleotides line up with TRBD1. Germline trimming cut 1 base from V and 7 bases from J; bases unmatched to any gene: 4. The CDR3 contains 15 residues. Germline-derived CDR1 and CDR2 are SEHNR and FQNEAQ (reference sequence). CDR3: CASSLGTGDGEKLFF. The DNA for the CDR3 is TGTGCCAGCAGCTTAGGGACAGGGGATGGTGAAAAACTGTTTTTT. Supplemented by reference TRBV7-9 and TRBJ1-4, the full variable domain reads DTGVSQNPRHKITKRGQNVTFRCDPISEHNRLYWYRQTLGQGPEFLTYFQNEAQLEKSRLLSDRFSAERPKGSFSTLEIQRTEQGDSAMYLCASSLGTGDGEKLFFGSGTQLSVL.

The CDR3 bases are TGTGCCATCAGTGGTGTCGGGGATACGCAGTATTTT. It is translated as CAISGVGDTQYF. The V and J genes are TRBV10-3 and TRBJ2-3; D is unresolved. The CDR3 has 12 amino acids. CDR1 and CDR2 from the germline V gene are ENHRY and SYGVKD. Trimming left V 4 bases short and J 6 bases short, with 8 bases between.

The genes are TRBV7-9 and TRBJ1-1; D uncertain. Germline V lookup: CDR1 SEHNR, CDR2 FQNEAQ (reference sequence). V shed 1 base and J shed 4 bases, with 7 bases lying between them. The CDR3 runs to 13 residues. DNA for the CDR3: TGTGCCAGCAGCTTAGATCTGAGCACTGAAGCTTTCTTT. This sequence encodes CASSLDLSTEAFF.

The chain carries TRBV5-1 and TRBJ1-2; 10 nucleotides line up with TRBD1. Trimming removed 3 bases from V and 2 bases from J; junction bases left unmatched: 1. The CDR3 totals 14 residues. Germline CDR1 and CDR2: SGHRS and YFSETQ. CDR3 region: CASSWDRGNYGYTF. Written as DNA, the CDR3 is TGCGCCAGCAGCTGGGACAGGGGAAACTATGGCTACACCTTC.

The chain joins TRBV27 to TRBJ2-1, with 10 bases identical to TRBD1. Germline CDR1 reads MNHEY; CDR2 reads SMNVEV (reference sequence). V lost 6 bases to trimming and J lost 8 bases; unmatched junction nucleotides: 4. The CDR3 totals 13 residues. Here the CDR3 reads CASSRTGGDEQFF. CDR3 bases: TGTGCCAGCAGCCGGACAGGGGGGGATGAGCAGTTCTTC.

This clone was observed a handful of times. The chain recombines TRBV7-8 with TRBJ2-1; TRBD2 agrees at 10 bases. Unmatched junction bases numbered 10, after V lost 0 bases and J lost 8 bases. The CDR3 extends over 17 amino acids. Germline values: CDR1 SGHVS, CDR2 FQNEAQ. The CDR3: CASSLAGSGRADHEQFF. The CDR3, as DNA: TGTGCCAGCAGCTTAGCAGGAAGCGGGAGGGCAGACCATGAGCAGTTCTTC.

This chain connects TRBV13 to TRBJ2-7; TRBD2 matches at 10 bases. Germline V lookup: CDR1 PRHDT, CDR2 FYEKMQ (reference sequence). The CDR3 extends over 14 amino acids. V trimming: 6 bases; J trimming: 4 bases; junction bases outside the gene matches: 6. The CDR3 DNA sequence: TGTGCCAGCAGTTACCGACTAGCGGGTTACGAGCAGTACTTC. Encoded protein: CASSYRLAGYEQYF.

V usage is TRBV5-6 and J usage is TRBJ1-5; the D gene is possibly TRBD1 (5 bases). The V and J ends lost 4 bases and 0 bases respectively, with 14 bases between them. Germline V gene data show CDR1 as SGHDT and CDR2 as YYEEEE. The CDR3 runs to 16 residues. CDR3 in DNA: TGTGCCAGCAGCGTAGGAGGGGACTATAGCAATCAGCCCCAGCATTTT. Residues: CASSVGGDYSNQPQHF.

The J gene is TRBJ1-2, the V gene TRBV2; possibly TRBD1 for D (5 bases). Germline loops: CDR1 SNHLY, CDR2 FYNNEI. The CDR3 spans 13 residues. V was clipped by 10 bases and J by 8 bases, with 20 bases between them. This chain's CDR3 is CATLPGPRWGYTF. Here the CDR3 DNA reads TGTGCCACCCTACCGGGACCGCGTTGGGGCTACACCTTC.

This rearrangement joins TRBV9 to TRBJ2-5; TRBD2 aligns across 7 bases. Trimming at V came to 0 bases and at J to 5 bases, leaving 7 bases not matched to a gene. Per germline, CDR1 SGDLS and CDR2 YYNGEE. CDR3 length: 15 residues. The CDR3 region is CASSVGGSGEETQYF. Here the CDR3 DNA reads TGTGCCAGCAGCGTAGGGGGCAGCGGGGAGGAGACCCAGTACTTC.

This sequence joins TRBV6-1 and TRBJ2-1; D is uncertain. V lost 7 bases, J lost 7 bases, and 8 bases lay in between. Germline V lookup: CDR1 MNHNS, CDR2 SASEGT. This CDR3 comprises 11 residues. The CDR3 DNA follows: TGTGCCAGCAATCAGGAGAATGAGCAGTTCTTC. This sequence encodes CASNQENEQFF.

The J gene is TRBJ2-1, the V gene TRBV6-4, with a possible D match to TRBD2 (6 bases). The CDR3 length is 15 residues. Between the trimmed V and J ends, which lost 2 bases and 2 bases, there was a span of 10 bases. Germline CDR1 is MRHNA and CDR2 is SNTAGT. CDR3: CASSDGGEAYNEQFF. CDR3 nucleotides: TGTGCCAGCAGTGACGGAGGGGAGGCCTACAATGAGCAGTTCTTC.